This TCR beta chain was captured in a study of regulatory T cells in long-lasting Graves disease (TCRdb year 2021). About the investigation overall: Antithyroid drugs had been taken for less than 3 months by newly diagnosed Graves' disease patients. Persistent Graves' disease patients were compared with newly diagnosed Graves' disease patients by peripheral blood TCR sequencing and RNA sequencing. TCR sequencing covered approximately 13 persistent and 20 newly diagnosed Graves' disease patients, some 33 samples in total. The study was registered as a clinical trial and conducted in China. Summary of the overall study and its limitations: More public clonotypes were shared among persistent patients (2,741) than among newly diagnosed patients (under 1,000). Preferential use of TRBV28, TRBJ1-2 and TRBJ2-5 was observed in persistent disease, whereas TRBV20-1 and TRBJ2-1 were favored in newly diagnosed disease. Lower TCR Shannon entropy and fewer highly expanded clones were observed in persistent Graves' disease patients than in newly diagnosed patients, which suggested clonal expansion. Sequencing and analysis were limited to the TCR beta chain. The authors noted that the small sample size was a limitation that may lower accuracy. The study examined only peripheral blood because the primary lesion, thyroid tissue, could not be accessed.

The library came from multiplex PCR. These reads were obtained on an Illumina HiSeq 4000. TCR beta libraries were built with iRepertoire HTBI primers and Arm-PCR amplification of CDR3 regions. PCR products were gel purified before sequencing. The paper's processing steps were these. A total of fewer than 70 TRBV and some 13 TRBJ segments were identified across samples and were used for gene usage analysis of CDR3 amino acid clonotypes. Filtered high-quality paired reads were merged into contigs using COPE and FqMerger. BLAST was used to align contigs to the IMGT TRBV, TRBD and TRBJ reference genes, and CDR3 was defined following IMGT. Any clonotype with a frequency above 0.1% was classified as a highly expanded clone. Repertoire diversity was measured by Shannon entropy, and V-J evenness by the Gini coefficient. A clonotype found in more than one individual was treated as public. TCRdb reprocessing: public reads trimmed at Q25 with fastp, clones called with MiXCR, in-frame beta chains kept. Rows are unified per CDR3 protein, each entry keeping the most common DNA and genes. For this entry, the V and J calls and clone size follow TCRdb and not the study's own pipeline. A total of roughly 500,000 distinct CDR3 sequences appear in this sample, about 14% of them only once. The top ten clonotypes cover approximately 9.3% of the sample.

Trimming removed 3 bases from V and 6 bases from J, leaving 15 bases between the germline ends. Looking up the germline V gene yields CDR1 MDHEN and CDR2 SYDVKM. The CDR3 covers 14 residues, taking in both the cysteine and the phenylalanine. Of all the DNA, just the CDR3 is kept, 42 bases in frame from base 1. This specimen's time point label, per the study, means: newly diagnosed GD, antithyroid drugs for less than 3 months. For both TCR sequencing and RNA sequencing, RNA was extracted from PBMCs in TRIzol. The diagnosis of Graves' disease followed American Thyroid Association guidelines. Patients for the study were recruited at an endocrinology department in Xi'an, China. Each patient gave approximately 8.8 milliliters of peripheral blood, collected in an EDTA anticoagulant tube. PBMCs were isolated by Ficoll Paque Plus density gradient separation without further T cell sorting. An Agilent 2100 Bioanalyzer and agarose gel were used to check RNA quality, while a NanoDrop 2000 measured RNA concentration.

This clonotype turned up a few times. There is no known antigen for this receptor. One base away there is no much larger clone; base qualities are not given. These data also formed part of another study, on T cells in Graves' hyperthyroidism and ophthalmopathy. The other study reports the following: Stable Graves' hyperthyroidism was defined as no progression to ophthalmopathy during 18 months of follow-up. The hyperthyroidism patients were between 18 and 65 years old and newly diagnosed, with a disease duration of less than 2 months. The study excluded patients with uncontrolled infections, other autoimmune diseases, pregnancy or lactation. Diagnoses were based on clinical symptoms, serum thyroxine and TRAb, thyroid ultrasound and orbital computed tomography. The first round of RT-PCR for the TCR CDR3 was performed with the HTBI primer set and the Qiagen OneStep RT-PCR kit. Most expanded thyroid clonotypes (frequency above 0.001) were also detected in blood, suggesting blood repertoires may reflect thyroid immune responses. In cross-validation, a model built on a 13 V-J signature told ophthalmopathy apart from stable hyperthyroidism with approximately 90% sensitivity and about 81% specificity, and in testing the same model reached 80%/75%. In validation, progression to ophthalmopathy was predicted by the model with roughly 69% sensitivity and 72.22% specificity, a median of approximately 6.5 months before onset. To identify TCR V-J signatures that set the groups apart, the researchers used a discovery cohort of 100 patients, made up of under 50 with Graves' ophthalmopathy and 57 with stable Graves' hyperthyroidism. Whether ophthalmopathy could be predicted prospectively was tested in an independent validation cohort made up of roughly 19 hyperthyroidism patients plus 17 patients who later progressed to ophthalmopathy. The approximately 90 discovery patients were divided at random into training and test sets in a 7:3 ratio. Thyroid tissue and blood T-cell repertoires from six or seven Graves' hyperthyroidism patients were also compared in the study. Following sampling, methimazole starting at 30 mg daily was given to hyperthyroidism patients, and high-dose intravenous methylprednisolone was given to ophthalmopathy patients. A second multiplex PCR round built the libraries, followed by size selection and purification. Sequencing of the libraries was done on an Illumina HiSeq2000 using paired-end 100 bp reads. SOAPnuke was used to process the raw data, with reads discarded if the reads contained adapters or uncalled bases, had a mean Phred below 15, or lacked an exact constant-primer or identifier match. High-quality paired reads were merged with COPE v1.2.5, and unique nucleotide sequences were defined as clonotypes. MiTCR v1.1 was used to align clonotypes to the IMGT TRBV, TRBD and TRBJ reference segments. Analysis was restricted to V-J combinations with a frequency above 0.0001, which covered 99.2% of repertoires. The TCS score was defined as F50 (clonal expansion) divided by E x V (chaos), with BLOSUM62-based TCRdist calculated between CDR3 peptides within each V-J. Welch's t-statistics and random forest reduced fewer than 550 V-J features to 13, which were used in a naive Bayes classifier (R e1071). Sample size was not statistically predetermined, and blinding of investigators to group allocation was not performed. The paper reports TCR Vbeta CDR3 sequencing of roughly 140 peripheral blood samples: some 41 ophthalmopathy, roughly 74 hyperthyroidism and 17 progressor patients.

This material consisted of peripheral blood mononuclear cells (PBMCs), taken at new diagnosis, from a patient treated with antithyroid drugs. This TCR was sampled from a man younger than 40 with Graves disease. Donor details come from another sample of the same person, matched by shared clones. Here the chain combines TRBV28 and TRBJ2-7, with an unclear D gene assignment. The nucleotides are TGTGCCAGCAGTTTGTTCGGAACTCCCCTCGAGCAGTACTTC. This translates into CASSLFGTPLEQYF.